This T cell receptor beta chain emerged from a study of shared clonotypes between healthy human individuals. General study findings and limits: Shared clonotypes: roughly 4.7% naive CD4, roughly 3.5% naive CD8, roughly 2.4% memory CD4, 0.4% to 0.5% memory CD8. Compared with memory subsets, naive subsets generally had larger estimated richness.

Naive CD8 cells, CD45RO-negative and positively selected for CCR7, excluded terminally differentiated effector memory CD45RA+ cells. The study drew all its donors from Caucasian adults living in Nashville, Tennessee. Genomic DNA per cell subset filled all wells of several immunoSEQ plates. Sequenced by immunoSEQ multiplex PCR; TCRdb stores in-frame clones only, minus some. The repertoire includes some 2.1 million clones, roughly 94% of them detected once, and roughly 1.1% sits in the top ten. Points on this clone: Its specificity is unknown.

The source of this sequence is a man younger than 30 in good health. Sequences were obtained from naive CD8+ T cells sorted from blood.

The CDR3 DNA is TGCGCCAGCAGTCAATCGAAACAGCTCTACGGATCCTACAATGAGCAGTTCTTC. This codes for CASSQSKQLYGSYNEQFF. The gene calls are TRBV23-1 and TRBJ2-1; D remains ambiguous. TRBV23-1 carries the ORF label, with uncertain function. This CDR3 is 18 amino acids long. V gave up 0 bases and J gave up 1 base, with 16 bases separating them.